This TCR beta chain is from a study of cytomegalovirus exposure and HLA in healthy donors. Study-level information: Tens of millions of unique TCRs, all from HLA-typed donors, were included in an early release of the data. Most genotyped donors, over 70% of 398, had Caucasian-associated genetic ancestry.

The PCR had 60 Vbeta and 13 Jbeta primers. Clones were sequenced by immunoSEQ multiplex PCR, and TCRdb holds only the in-frame ones, with some missing. The sample shows 100,000 to 150,000 clones, 77% of them seen only once. Regarding this clone: Antigen specificity is unknown.

Whole-study findings and limits: Generally TCR sequences proved uncommon, though certain public TCRs appeared in numerous donors. Most CMV-associated TCR beta chains were later found to appear HLA-restricted.

V shed 2 bases and J 4 bases; nucleotides not matched to a gene: 4. The CDR3 runs 16 residues. From germline, CDR1 is SGHRS and CDR2 YFSETQ. The chain employs TRBV5-1 and TRBJ1-4, with 11 nucleotides matching TRBD1. This clonotype was sampled from a male donor in good health and CMV-seropositive. Sequences were obtained from PBMCs. The CDR3 sequence is CASSLPGQGGNEKLFF. The CDR3 region has the DNA TGCGCCAGCAGCTTACCGGGACAGGGGGGTAATGAAAAACTGTTTTTT. The full variable domain, its missing parts supplied by reference TRBV5-1 and TRBJ1-4, is KAGVTQTPRYLIKTRGQQVTLSCSPISGHRSVSWYQQTPGQGLQFLFEYFSETQRNKGNFPGRFSGRQFSNSRSEMNVSTLELGDSALYLCASSLPGQGGNEKLFFGSGTQLSVL.